This TCR beta chain was sequenced for a study of blood T cell repertoires in COVID-19. Study as a whole: Whether acute or convalescent, the COVID-19 samples came from the United States, Italy and Spain. PBMCs, B-cell-depleted T cells, or T cells provided the cDNA or gDNA that made up the material.

V gave up 7 bases and J gave up 2 bases, with 17 bases separating them. The CDR3 consists of 15 residues. In germline, CDR1 is ENHRY, CDR2 SYGVKD. This clone appeared a single time. Original handling: Amplification of reference gene primers provided the estimated nucleated cell counts. TCRdb keeps only in-frame clones here, not all; method: immunoSEQ multiplex PCR. The V and J calls and clone size come from that table; D and trimming were worked out from the DNA. The sample holds tens of thousands of clones, about nine tenths seen once. This chain connects TRBV10-3 to TRBJ1-1; D ambiguous. Input material: peripheral blood. This TCR came from a man in his fifties or sixties with acute or convalescent COVID-19. In DNA form, the CDR3 reads TGTGCCATCACCCGTACCGGGGTTCCTAACACTGAAGCTTTCTTT. It translates to CAITRTGVPNTEAFF.